The 19 T cell receptor beta chains given below trace back to one sample, sequenced in a study of shared clonotypes between healthy human individuals. This table comes from immunoSEQ multiplex PCR, and its TCRdb copy is limited to in-frame clones, with some not included. Among over a million clones listed, roughly 74% were seen once. Sequences were obtained from memory CD4+ T cells from PBMCs. As for subset: CD45RA-negative fraction. The receptors derive from a man younger than 35 in good health. Some clones in this sample may be carry-over from other donors' samples.

This chain joins TRBV30 and TRBJ2-7; TRBD2 aligns across 10 bases. This CDR3 comprises 16 residues. CDR1 is GTSNPN and CDR2 is SVGIG in the germline V gene (reference sequence). Unmatched junction bases numbered 6, after V lost 1 base and J lost 0 bases. CDR3 in amino acids: CAWSDDSGGSSYEQYF. The CDR3 DNA follows: TGTGCCTGGAGTGATGATAGCGGGGGGAGCTCCTACGAGCAGTACTTC.

The chain uses TRBV7-6 and TRBJ1-2; no reliable D call. Looked up from germline, CDR1 is SGHVS and CDR2 is FNYEAQ. The CDR3 contains 12 residues. The ends were cut back, 2 bases at V and 6 bases at J, with 7 bases in the middle. The CDR3 DNA reads as TGTGCCAGCAGCTTAAATGGAGATGGCTACACCTTC. Protein: CASSLNGDGYTF. The entire variable domain, with the rest obtained from reference TRBV7-6 and TRBJ1-2, is as follows: GAGVSQSPRYKVTKRGQDVALRCDPISGHVSLYWYRQALGQGPEFLTYFNYEAQQDKSGLPNDRFSAERPEGSISTLTIQRTEQRDSAMYRCASSLNGDGYTFGSGTRLTVV.

The rearrangement joins TRBV2 to TRBJ2-1, with TRBD2 as a possible D gene (6 bases). The CDR3 covers 14 residues. Per germline, CDR1 SNHLY and CDR2 FYNNEI. The ends were cut back, 5 bases at V and 5 bases at J, with 13 bases in the middle. The CDR3 protein is CASSRTTLNNEQFF. The CDR3 bases are TGTGCCAGCAGTCGGACTACACTCAACAATGAGCAGTTCTTC.

In its sample, this clone was seen a few times. The chain employs TRBV29-1 and TRBJ2-1; D remains unclear. CDR1 and CDR2 (germline): SQVTM, ANQGSEA. The CDR3 is made up of 16 amino acids. Trimming removed 2 bases from V and 0 bases from J, with 14 bases in between. The chain's CDR3 is CSVEYLDSSSYNEQFF. CDR3 DNA sequence: TGCAGCGTTGAATACCTCGACTCCTCCTCCTACAATGAGCAGTTCTTC.

The chain combines TRBV6-1 with TRBJ1-5, with D possibly matching TRBD1 (5 bases). The CDR3 contains 16 residues. Per the germline V gene, CDR1 is MNHNS and CDR2 is SASEGT. V lost 4 bases to trimming and J lost 6 bases, with 19 bases between them. The CDR3 region is CASSVTPGGMAQPQHF. The CDR3 DNA is TGTGCCAGCAGTGTCACCCCGGGGGGGATGGCTCAGCCCCAGCATTTT.

The chain employs TRBV2 and TRBJ2-5, with D perhaps TRBD1 or TRBD2 (5 bases each). This CDR3 has 12 residues. The V gene lost 10 bases and the J gene lost 5 bases, with 14 bases spanning the gap. Germline lookup yields CDR1 SNHLY and CDR2 FYNNEI. CDR3 sequence reads: CATNPEGETQYF. As DNA, the CDR3 is TGTGCCACCAACCCCGAGGGGGAGACCCAGTACTTC. The complete variable domain, with remaining parts taken from reference TRBV2 and TRBJ2-5, reads EPEVTQTPSHQVTQMGQEVILRCVPISNHLYFYWYRQILGQKVEFLVSFYNNEISEKSEIFDDQFSVERPDGSNFTLKIRSTKLEDSAMYFCATNPEGETQYFGPGTRLLVL.

This rearrangement joins TRBV5-1 to TRBJ1-1; possibly TRBD1 for D (5 bases). The CDR3 loop spans 16 amino acids. Trimming removed 4 bases from V and 1 base from J, with 17 bases in between. CDR1 is SGHRS and CDR2 is YFSETQ in the germline V gene. In DNA, the CDR3 is TGCGCCAGCAGCGGTCCCGCAACAGGACGGAACACTGAAGCTTTCTTT. It yields the protein CASSGPATGRNTEAFF.

The gene calls are TRBV11-2 and TRBJ2-7; D might be TRBD2 (6 bases). This CDR3 has 14 amino acids. Trimming stripped 5 bases from V and 3 bases from J, with 14 bases between. The germline gives CDR1 SGHAT, CDR2 FQNNGV. CDR3 residues: CASSRRAGYYEQYF. The CDR3 coding sequence is TGTGCCAGCAGCCGACGGGCGGGATACTACGAGCAGTACTTC.

V gene TRBV5-1 combines with J gene TRBJ1-3, with unresolved D. Looked up from germline, CDR1 is SGHRS and CDR2 is YFSETQ. CDR3 length equals 17 residues. V was clipped by 0 bases and J by 0 bases, with 13 bases between them. The CDR3 DNA reads as TGCGCCAGCAGCTTGGTGCCGGACGGAGGCTCTGGAAACACCATATATTTT. Its protein product is CASSLVPDGGSGNTIYF. The full variable domain, with the rest looked up from reference TRBV5-1 and TRBJ1-3, is KAGVTQTPRYLIKTRGQQVTLSCSPISGHRSVSWYQQTPGQGLQFLFEYFSETQRNKGNFPGRFSGRQFSNSRSEMNVSTLELGDSALYLCASSLVPDGGSGNTIYFGEGSWLTVV.

The chain employs TRBV6-5 and TRBJ2-2; no reliable D call. The germline V gene encodes CDR1 MNHEY and CDR2 SVGAGI. This CDR3 has 14 amino acids. The V gene lost 7 bases and the J gene lost 2 bases, with 11 bases spanning the gap. The CDR3 DNA reads as TGTGCCAGCAAAATTAAGGGTAACACCGGGGAGCTGTTTTTT. Its protein product is CASKIKGNTGELFF.

This chain joins TRBV25-1 and TRBJ2-7, with D tentatively TRBD1 (6 bases). CDR3 size: 15 residues. The V gene's germline CDR1 is MGHDK and CDR2 SYGVNS. The V end lost 5 bases, the J end lost 0 bases, and 14 bases lay between the germline ends. CDR3 in DNA: TGTGCCAGCAGTTCCTCCAGGGGAGTCTCCTACGAGCAGTACTTC. Protein sequence: CASSSSRGVSYEQYF.

The V gene is TRBV28, the J gene TRBJ2-7, with D possibly matching TRBD1 (6 bases). Germline CDR1 and CDR2: MDHEN and SYDVKM. CDR3 length: 16 residues. Trimming left V 6 bases short and J 3 bases short, with 21 bases between. This CDR3 is CASSAPGAGDSYEQYF. DNA of the CDR3: TGTGCCAGCAGCGCCCCAGGGGCAGGGGATAGCTACGAGCAGTACTTC.

This chain links TRBV15 with TRBJ1-3; tentatively, D is TRBD1 (6 bases). Germline CDR1 is LNHNV and CDR2 is YYDKDF (reference sequence). This CDR3 region has 17 residues. Trimming removed 5 bases from V and 7 bases from J, with 24 bases in between. The CDR3 bases are TGTGCCACCAGCGATAGTATTAGGACAGCCTCGGAGAACACCATATATTTT. As protein: CATSDSIRTASENTIYF.

The chain links TRBV7-9 to TRBJ2-1, with D unclear. Germline lookup yields CDR1 SEHNR and CDR2 FQNEAQ (reference sequence). The CDR3 is 11 amino acids. V was pared by 4 bases and J by 12 bases, with 10 bases between. CDR3: CASSSGPPQFF. DNA of the CDR3: TGTGCCAGCAGCTCCGGCCCCCCGCAGTTCTTC. The entire variable domain, with the rest obtained from reference TRBV7-9 and TRBJ2-1, is as follows: DTGVSQNPRHKITKRGQNVTFRCDPISEHNRLYWYRQTLGQGPEFLTYFQNEAQLEKSRLLSDRFSAERPKGSFSTLEIQRTEQGDSAMYLCASSSGPPQFFGPGTRLTVL.

The chain recombines TRBV7-3 with TRBJ2-3, with 7 bases that match TRBD2. Losses at the gene ends were 1 base for V and 3 bases for J; bases not matched to a gene: 4. The CDR3 loop spans 15 amino acids. Per the germline V gene, CDR1 is SGHTA and CDR2 is FQGTGA. CDR3 amino acids: CASSLNSGGTDTQYF. In nucleotides, the CDR3 is TGTGCCAGCAGCTTAAATTCGGGGGGTACAGATACGCAGTATTTT.

The chain joins TRBV25-1 to TRBJ2-3; 7 bases fit TRBD2. Germline lookup yields CDR1 MGHDK and CDR2 SYGVNS. The CDR3 spans 17 residues. After removal of 6 bases from V and 0 bases from J, the junction contained 12 bases not matched to a gene. The CDR3 coding sequence is TGTGCCAGCAGCGTACTTGCTAGCGGTTCTAGCACAGATACGCAGTATTTT. This sequence encodes CASSVLASGSSTDTQYF.

This clone was seen a few times. This sequence joins TRBV12-5 and TRBJ2-5, with 7 bases identical to TRBD1. The CDR3 spans 15 residues. CDR1 and CDR2 from the germline V gene are LGHNT and FRNRAP. J lost 4 bases, V lost 7 bases, and 12 bases had no gene match. CDR3 in amino acids: CASALGTGAVETQYF. DNA for the CDR3: TGTGCTAGTGCCCTTGGCACAGGGGCGGTAGAGACCCAGTACTTC.

This clone was seen a few times. This chain links TRBV28 with TRBJ1-2, with 9 positions matching TRBD1. Germline loops: CDR1 MDHEN, CDR2 SYDVKM. With V trimmed by 10 bases and J by 6 bases, 6 bases remained unmatched. The CDR3 length is 12 residues. The CDR3 sequence: CATRQGVDGYTF. The CDR3, as DNA: TGTGCCACTAGACAGGGGGTAGATGGCTACACCTTC.

The chain recombines TRBV18 with TRBJ1-2, with a possible D match to TRBD1 (5 bases). CDR1 is KGHSH and CDR2 is LQKENI in the germline V gene. The V end lost 3 bases, the J end lost 3 bases, and 8 bases lay between the germline ends. This CDR3 spans 13 amino acids. The CDR3 bases are TGTGCCAGCTCACCCAGGGTTGACTATGGCTACACCTTC. Its protein is CASSPRVDYGYTF.